These 3 T cell receptor beta chains share one sample of origin, sequenced in a study of T cell responses to AZD1222 COVID-19 vaccine. Sequencing used immunoSEQ multiplex PCR; TCRdb keeps in-frame clones, though not all of them. The top ten hold around 1.5% of the sample, which has roughly 150,000 clones, just under 95% seen once. The sequencing used peripheral blood, collected on day 0 of AZD1222 vaccination. These receptors all come from an adult in good health.

The chain employs TRBV10-3 and TRBJ1-4, with D possibly being TRBD1 (5 bases). Germline V gene lookup returns CDR1 ENHRY and CDR2 SYGVKD. V was clipped by 6 bases and J by 8 bases, with 13 bases between them. The CDR3 extends over 13 amino acids. CDR3 region: CAISDGGWEKLFF. DNA of the CDR3: TGTGCCATCAGCGATGGGGGTTGGGAAAAACTGTTTTTT.

This chain links TRBV19 with TRBJ2-3; 8 bases are shared with TRBD2. V lost 5 bases, J lost 4 bases, and 11 bases stayed unmatched. Germline V gives CDR1 LNHDA, CDR2 SQIVND (reference sequence). The CDR3 totals 16 residues. Written as DNA, the CDR3 is TGTGCCAGTAGTGTTTACACGGGAGGGAGGGCAGATACGCAGTATTTT. This translates into CASSVYTGGRADTQYF.

A single count supports this clone. The identical CDR3 is also encoded by other nucleotide sequences in the sample. The chain links TRBV5-1 to TRBJ2-7; possibly TRBD1 for D (6 bases). The ends were cut back, 4 bases at V and 3 bases at J, with 11 bases in the middle. The CDR3 totals 13 residues. CDR1 is SGHRS, CDR2 YFSETQ, per germline. This CDR3 reads CASSRGQFYEQYF. DNA for the CDR3: TGCGCCAGCAGCCGTGGACAGTTCTACGAGCAGTACTTC.